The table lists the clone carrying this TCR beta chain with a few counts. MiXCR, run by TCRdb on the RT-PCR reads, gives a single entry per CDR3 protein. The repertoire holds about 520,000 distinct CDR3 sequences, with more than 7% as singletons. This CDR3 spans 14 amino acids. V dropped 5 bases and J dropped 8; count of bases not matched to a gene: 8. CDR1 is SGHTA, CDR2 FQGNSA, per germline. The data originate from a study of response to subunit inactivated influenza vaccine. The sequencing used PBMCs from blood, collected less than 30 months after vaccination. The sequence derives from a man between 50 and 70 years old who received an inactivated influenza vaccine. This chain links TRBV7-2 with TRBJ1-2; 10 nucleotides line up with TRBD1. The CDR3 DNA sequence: TGTGCCAGCAGCCGACGACAGGGGGCTCAGGGCTACACCTTC. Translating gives CASSRRQGAQGYTF.